This TCR beta chain was retrieved from a study of cytomegalovirus exposure and HLA in healthy donors. About the study: Out of fewer than 400 genotyped donors, about 81% belonged to the Caucasian-associated ancestry cluster. Findings of the study overall: Some V segments, TRBV6-2 and TRBV6-3 among them, were indistinguishable and were therefore excluded.

Researchers ran the PCR with 60 Vbeta and 13 Jbeta primers. The repertoire was sequenced with immunoSEQ multiplex PCR; TCRdb's copy has only in-frame clones and lacks some. The sample has 90,000 to 100,000 clones; approximately 80% are singletons. The V end lost 1 base, the J end lost 7 bases, and 17 bases lay between the germline ends. Germline values: CDR1 SGHAT, CDR2 FQNNGV. The CDR3 consists of 15 residues. This cohort consisted of healthy bone marrow donors. A note on this clone: What it binds is unknown.

The gene calls are TRBV11-2 and TRBJ2-7, with D tentatively TRBD2 (5 bases). The receptor was isolated from a man in his sixties in good health and CMV-seropositive. The specimen was PBMCs. Here the CDR3 reads CASSLVRSLAGEQYF. The DNA of the CDR3 is TGTGCCAGCAGCTTAGTACGGTCGCTAGCTGGTGAGCAGTACTTC.